This entry lists 24 T cell receptor beta chains sequenced from one sample in a study of spatial heterogeneity in lung cancer. Time point of the sample: sample taken at primary tumor resection. TCRdb itself ran the 5' RACE reads through MiXCR, one entry per CDR3 protein. This table holds 60,000 or so distinct CDR3 sequences, 6.3% found once. The sequenced sample was PBMCs, obtained at surgery. The receptors stem from a female donor with early-stage non-small cell lung cancer.

This clonotype was observed a handful of times. This chain joins TRBV7-3 and TRBJ2-3, with 11 nucleotides matching TRBD2. Trimming at V came to 5 bases and at J to 5 bases, leaving 3 bases not matched to a gene. Germline V gives CDR1 SGHTA, CDR2 FQGTGA. The CDR3 is 14 amino acids. The CDR3 coding sequence is TGTGCCAGCAGCCCGGGACTAGCGGAAGATACGCAGTATTTT. This encodes CASSPGLAEDTQYF.

This clonotype was seen only a few times. V is TRBV5-1 and J is TRBJ1-6; tentatively, D is TRBD1 (6 bases). In germline, CDR1 is SGHRS, CDR2 YFSETQ. The CDR3 is 15 residues long. Between the trimmed V and J ends, which lost 4 bases and 7 bases, there was a span of 15 bases. Written as DNA, the CDR3 is TGCGCCAGCAGCCGTGGTCAGGGGAAGAATTCACCCCTCCACTTT. Protein sequence: CASSRGQGKNSPLHF.

This clonotype was counted at least ten times. The chain employs TRBV19 and TRBJ1-6; D gene uncertain. Per germline, CDR1 LNHDA and CDR2 SQIVND (reference sequence). The CDR3 sequence is 16 residues long. The V gene lost 4 bases and the J gene lost 0 bases, with 10 bases spanning the gap. CDR3 sequence: CASSTTRSSYNSPLHF. The CDR3 DNA reads as TGTGCCAGTAGTACGACGCGGAGCTCCTATAATTCACCCCTCCACTTT.

At least ten counts were recorded for this clonotype. This chain connects TRBV6-5 to TRBJ1-2, with TRBD1 as a possible D gene (6 bases). Germline loops: CDR1 MNHEY, CDR2 SVGAGI. V lost 0 bases and J 0 bases, leaving 11 bases between the germline ends. The CDR3 extends over 16 amino acids. The CDR3 coding sequence is TGTGCCAGCAGTTACTCCCGGACAGCTTCTAACTATGGCTACACCTTC. It is translated as CASSYSRTASNYGYTF.

This clonotype was seen at least ten times. J is TRBJ2-7 and V is TRBV28; 12 nucleotides align to TRBD1. The CDR3 totals 15 residues. Germline assignment: CDR1 MDHEN and CDR2 SYDVKM. The junction had 2 bases not matched to a gene; V was cut back by 3 bases and J by 2 bases. The CDR3 region is CASSLGTGGTYEQYF. The CDR3 DNA reads TGTGCCAGCAGTTTGGGGACAGGGGGCACCTACGAGCAGTACTTC.

The chain joins TRBV5-4 to TRBJ1-3, with 8 bases matching TRBD1. The CDR3 contains 13 residues. Germline V lookup: CDR1 SGHNT, CDR2 YYREEE (reference sequence). V was pared by 4 bases and J by 4 bases, with 1 base of the junction left unmatched. Written as DNA, the CDR3 is TGTGCCAGCAGCCGGGACAGGGGAAACACCATATATTTT. Its translation is CASSRDRGNTIYF.

This clonotype was counted a few times. The J gene is TRBJ2-7, the V gene TRBV4-1, with a possible D match to TRBD2 (5 bases). Trimming removed 0 bases at V and 3 bases at J, with 12 bases between. The CDR3 has 15 residues. CDR1 is MGHRA and CDR2 is YSYEKL in the germline V gene. In nucleotides, the CDR3 is TGCGCCAGCAGCCAAGAACCCCGGGAAAGCTACGAGCAGTACTTC. It yields the protein CASSQEPRESYEQYF.

The table lists this clonotype with many counts. V is TRBV5-1 and J is TRBJ1-5; 7 bases are shared with TRBD1. After removal of 4 bases from V and 1 base from J, the junction contained 5 bases not matched to a gene. CDR1 and CDR2 (germline): SGHRS, YFSETQ. The CDR3 contains 15 residues. Here the CDR3 reads CASSGTGESNQPQHF. CDR3 bases: TGCGCCAGCAGCGGCACAGGGGAAAGCAATCAGCCCCAGCATTTT.

This clonotype has at least ten counts. The chain couples TRBV27 to TRBJ2-7, with D unclear. The germline V gene encodes CDR1 MNHEY and CDR2 SMNVEV (reference sequence). The CDR3 sequence is 16 residues long. Trimming removed 4 bases at V and 3 bases at J, with 19 bases between. The CDR3 DNA sequence: TGTGCCAGCAGTTCCCACCCGGGCCAATTCAACTACGAGCAGTACTTC. It yields the protein CASSSHPGQFNYEQYF.

This clonotype was observed a handful of times. This chain uses TRBV6-6 with TRBJ1-4, with D maybe TRBD1 (5 bases). Deletions cut 5 bases from V and 3 bases from J, with 16 bases between. CDR3 length: 16 amino acids. Germline values: CDR1 MNHNY, CDR2 SVGAGI (reference sequence). The DNA for the CDR3 is TGTGCCAGCAGTCGGACGGGGGGATCTCCTAATGAAAAACTGTTTTTT. This gives the protein CASSRTGGSPNEKLFF.

This clonotype has at least ten counts. The chain is built from TRBV5-1 and TRBJ1-1; unclear D gene. Germline CDR1 is SGHRS and CDR2 is YFSETQ. The CDR3 runs 11 residues. V lost 0 bases and J lost 8, with 5 bases in between. CDR3 bases: TGCGCCAGCAGCTTGGACAGAGAAGCTTTCTTT. Its translation: CASSLDREAFF.

This clonotype came up many times. The V gene is TRBV7-9, the J gene TRBJ2-5, with D tentatively TRBD2 (5 bases). V shed 1 base and J shed 1 base, with 13 bases lying between them. Per germline, CDR1 SEHNR and CDR2 FQNEAQ (reference sequence). The CDR3 is 16 amino acids. CDR3 amino acids: CASSLDGGGLQETQYF. CDR3 DNA: TGTGCCAGCAGCTTAGACGGCGGCGGACTCCAAGAGACCCAGTACTTC. The full variable domain, with the rest looked up from reference TRBV7-9 and TRBJ2-5, is DTGVSQNPRHKITKRGQNVTFRCDPISEHNRLYWYRQTLGQGPEFLTYFQNEAQLEKSRLLSDRFSAERPKGSFSTLEIQRTEQGDSAMYLCASSLDGGGLQETQYFGPGTRLLVL.

This clonotype appeared many times. The V gene is TRBV9, the J gene TRBJ2-5, with D perhaps TRBD1 or TRBD2 (5 bases each). CDR3 length equals 13 residues. Germline lookup yields CDR1 SGDLS and CDR2 YYNGEE. The V end was cut by 4 bases, the J end by 5 bases, with 12 bases between. Here the CDR3 reads CASSPPGRETQYF. CDR3 coding DNA: TGTGCCAGCAGCCCCCCGGGGCGGGAGACCCAGTACTTC.

This clonotype was observed at least ten times. The V and J genes are TRBV4-1 and TRBJ2-6; no definite D call. Germline CDR1 reads MGHRA; CDR2 reads YSYEKL. Trimming removed 0 bases at V and 4 bases at J, with 10 bases between. The CDR3 consists of 16 residues. The CDR3 sequence: CASSQDEEAGANVLTF. DNA of the CDR3: TGCGCCAGCAGCCAAGATGAAGAGGCCGGGGCCAACGTCCTGACTTTC.

The chain links TRBV11-1 to TRBJ2-3; the match to TRBD1 covers 9 bases. The CDR3 consists of 16 residues. Germline lookup yields CDR1 SGHAT and CDR2 FQDESV (reference sequence). With 5 bases clipped from V and 1 base from J, the junction kept 7 bases outside the gene matches. The CDR3 reads CASSLDRGSGTDTQYF. For the CDR3, the DNA is TGTGCCAGCAGCCTGGACAGGGGATCTGGCACAGATACGCAGTATTTT. The full variable domain, rest sourced from reference TRBV11-1 and TRBJ2-3, is EAEVAQSPRYKITEKSQAVAFWCDPISGHATLYWYRQILGQGPELLVQFQDESVVDDSQLPKDRFSAERLKGVDSTLKIQPAELGDSAMYLCASSLDRGSGTDTQYFGPGTRLTVL.

This clonotype rates as medium-sized. The V and J genes are TRBV5-1 and TRBJ2-1; 9 positions agree with TRBD1. The CDR3 is 15 residues long. The trim removed 4 bases at V and 2 bases at J, leaving 4 bases unmatched. Germline V CDR1 and CDR2: SGHRS, YFSETQ. CDR3 sequence reads: CASSPGQGTYNEQFF. The CDR3 bases are TGCGCCAGCAGCCCGGGACAGGGAACCTACAATGAGCAGTTCTTC.

This clonotype was counted many times. The chain joins TRBV12-3 or TRBV12-4 to TRBJ2-1, with 7 nucleotides matching TRBD1. This CDR3 region has 11 residues. V was clipped by 4 bases and J by 9 bases; unmatched bases: 0. Here the CDR3 reads CASSSGGEQFF. The CDR3 DNA reads TGTGCCAGCAGTTCAGGGGGTGAGCAGTTCTTC.

The table lists this clonotype with many counts. This chain uses TRBV28 with TRBJ1-6, with 7 bases that match TRBD1. Germline loops: CDR1 MDHEN, CDR2 SYDVKM. This CDR3 is built from 13 residues. The J segment lost 10 bases and the V segment lost 5 bases, leaving 5 bases of the junction unmatched. This chain's CDR3 is CASSITGDSPLHF. The CDR3 coding sequence is TGTGCCAGCAGTATTACAGGGGACTCACCCCTCCACTTT.

This clonotype was seen repeatedly, ten times or more. The rearrangement uses TRBV5-6 and TRBJ1-1; the D is unclear. V lost 4 bases, J lost 4 bases, and 17 bases lay in between. The CDR3 runs 15 residues. Germline CDR1 is SGHDT and CDR2 is YYEEEE. In DNA form, the CDR3 reads TGTGCCAGCAGCCCAGCGGGAGGGTTGAGCACTGAAGCTTTCTTT. Protein: CASSPAGGLSTEAFF.

V is TRBV12-3 or TRBV12-4 and J is TRBJ2-3; 7 nucleotides match TRBD2. The CDR3 is made up of 18 amino acids. The V segment lost 1 base and the J segment 4 bases; nucleotides outside the gene matches: 14. The chain's CDR3 is CASSLDFGRHGSADTQYF. The CDR3 DNA sequence: TGTGCCAGCAGTTTAGACTTCGGGAGGCACGGGTCAGCAGATACGCAGTATTTT.

The chain joins TRBV2 to TRBJ1-5, with TRBD1 as a possible D gene (6 bases). Germline V gene sequence: CDR1 SNHLY, CDR2 FYNNEI. Trimming left V 2 bases short and J 5 bases short, with 13 bases between. The CDR3 totals 15 residues. Written as DNA, the CDR3 is TGTGCCAGCAGTGAATACCAGGGGATTGATCAGCCCCAGCATTTT. Translation gives CASSEYQGIDQPQHF. Together with reference TRBV2 and TRBJ1-5, the CDR3 gives the full variable domain: EPEVTQTPSHQVTQMGQEVILRCVPISNHLYFYWYRQILGQKVEFLVSFYNNEISEKSEIFDDQFSVERPDGSNFTLKIRSTKLEDSAMYFCASSEYQGIDQPQHFGDGTRLSIL.

Ten or more counts support this clonotype. This chain connects TRBV5-1 to TRBJ2-3; D not resolved. The CDR3 is 15 residues long. Germline V CDR1 and CDR2: SGHRS, YFSETQ. V was shortened by 7 bases and J by 2 bases, with 17 bases between the two germline ends. The CDR3 DNA reads as TGCGCCAGCCGAGCGCGACCCTCTTACACAGATACGCAGTATTTT. This translates into CASRARPSYTDTQYF.

By its share, this clonotype is medium-sized. V is TRBV29-1 and J is TRBJ2-1; 12 bases align to TRBD2. Germline trimming cut 0 bases from V and 4 bases from J; bases unmatched to any gene: 4. The CDR3 extends over 16 amino acids. Germline assignment: CDR1 SQVTM and CDR2 ANQGSEA. The CDR3 region has the DNA TGCAGCGTTGAAGACCCGACTAGCGGGAGTTACAATGAGCAGTTCTTC. The encoded protein is CSVEDPTSGSYNEQFF.

This clonotype was detected many times. V and J are TRBV3-1 and TRBJ2-1, with TRBD2 identical over 10 bases. Germline CDR1 reads LGHDT; CDR2 reads YNNKEL (reference sequence). The CDR3 totals 16 residues. J gave up 7 bases and V 3 bases, and 9 bases lay outside the gene matches. The CDR3 coding sequence is TGTGCCAGCAGCCACGCCTTAGCGGGAGGTCCTAATGAGCAGTTCTTC. It translates to CASSHALAGGPNEQFF.